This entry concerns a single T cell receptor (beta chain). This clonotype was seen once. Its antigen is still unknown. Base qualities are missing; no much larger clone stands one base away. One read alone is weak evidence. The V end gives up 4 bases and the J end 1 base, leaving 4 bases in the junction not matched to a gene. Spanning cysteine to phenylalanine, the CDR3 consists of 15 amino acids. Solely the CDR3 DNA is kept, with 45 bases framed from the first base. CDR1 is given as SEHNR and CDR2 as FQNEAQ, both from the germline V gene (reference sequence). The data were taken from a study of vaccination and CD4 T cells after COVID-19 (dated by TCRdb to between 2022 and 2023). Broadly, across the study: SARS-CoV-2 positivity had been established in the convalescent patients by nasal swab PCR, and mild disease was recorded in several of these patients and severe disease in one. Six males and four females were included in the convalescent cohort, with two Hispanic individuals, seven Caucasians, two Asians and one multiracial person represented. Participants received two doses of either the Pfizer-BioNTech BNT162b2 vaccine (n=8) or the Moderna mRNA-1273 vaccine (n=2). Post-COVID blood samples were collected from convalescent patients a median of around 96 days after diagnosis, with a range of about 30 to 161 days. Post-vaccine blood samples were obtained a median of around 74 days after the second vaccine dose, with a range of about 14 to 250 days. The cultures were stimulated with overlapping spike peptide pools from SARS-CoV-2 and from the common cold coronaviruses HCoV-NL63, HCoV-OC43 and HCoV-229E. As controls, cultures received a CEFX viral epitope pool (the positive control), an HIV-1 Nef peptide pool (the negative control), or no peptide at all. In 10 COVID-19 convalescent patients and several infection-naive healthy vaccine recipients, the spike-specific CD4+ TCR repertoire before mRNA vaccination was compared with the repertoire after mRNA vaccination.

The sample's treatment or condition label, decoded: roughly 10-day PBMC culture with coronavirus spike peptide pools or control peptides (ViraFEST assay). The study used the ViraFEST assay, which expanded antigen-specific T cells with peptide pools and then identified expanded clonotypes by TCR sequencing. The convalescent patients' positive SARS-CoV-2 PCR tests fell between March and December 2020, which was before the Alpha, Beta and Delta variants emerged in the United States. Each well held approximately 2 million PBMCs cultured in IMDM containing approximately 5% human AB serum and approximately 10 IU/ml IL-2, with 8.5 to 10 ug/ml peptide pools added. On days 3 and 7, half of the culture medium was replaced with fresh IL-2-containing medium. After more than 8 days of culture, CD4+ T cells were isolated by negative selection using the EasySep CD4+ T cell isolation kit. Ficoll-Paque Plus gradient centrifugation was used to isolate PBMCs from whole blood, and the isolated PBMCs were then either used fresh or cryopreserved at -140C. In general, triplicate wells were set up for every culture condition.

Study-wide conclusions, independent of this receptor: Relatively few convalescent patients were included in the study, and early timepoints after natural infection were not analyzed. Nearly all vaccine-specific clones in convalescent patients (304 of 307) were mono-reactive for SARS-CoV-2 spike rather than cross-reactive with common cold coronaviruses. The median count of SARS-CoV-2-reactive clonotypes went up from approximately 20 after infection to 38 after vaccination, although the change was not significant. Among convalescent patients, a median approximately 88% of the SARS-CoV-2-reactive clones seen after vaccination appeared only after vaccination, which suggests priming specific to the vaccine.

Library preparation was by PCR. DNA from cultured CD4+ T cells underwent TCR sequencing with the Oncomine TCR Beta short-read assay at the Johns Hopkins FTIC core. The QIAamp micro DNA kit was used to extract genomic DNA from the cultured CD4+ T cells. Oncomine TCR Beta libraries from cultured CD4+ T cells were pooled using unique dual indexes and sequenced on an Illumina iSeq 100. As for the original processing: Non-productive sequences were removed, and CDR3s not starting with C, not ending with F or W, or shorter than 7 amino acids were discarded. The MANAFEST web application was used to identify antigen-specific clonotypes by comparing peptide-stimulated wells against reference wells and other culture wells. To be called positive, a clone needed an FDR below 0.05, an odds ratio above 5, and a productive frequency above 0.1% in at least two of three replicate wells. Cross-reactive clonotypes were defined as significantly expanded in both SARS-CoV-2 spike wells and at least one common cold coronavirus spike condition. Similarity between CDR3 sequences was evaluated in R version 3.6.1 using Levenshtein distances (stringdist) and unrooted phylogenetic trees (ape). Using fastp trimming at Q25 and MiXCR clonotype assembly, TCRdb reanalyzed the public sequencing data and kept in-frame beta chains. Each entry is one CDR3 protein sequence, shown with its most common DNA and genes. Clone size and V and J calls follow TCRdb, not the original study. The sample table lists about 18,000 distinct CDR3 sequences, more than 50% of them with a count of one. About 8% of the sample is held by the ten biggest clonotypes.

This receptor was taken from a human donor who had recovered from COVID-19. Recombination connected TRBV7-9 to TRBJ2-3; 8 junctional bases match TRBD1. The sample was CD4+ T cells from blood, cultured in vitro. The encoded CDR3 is CASSWQGQGTDTQYF. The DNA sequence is TGTGCCAGCAGCTGGCAGGGACAGGGCACAGATACGCAGTATTTT.